The rows below give T cell receptor beta chains drawn from one sample of a study of T-cell memory formation after mild COVID-19. Each CDR3 protein is one row after TCRdb ran MiXCR on the 5' RACE reads. The sample lists about 130,000 distinct CDR3 sequences, less than 6.5% occurring once. Sample: PBMCs or a T cell subset sorted from them (not recorded which). These receptors were taken from an adult woman who had mild COVID-19 (a few samples of this study predate the infection). Cell type and time point are not known. Both conserved end residues are part of each CDR3. The D gene is left open where the match is weak. Clone size appears in some rows only: once, few, many, or a class for an expanded clone.

>TRBJ2-2|TRBV7-2|-|13|few
CASSAGPFGELFF
TGTGCCAGCAGCGCGGGACCATTTGGGGAGCTGTTTTTT
>TRBJ2-4|TRBV27|TRBD2|16|many
CASSPRLAGAKNIQYF
TGTGCCAGCAGTCCCAGACTAGCGGGAGCCAAAAACATTCAGTACTTC
>TRBJ2-7|TRBV7-9|-|14|many
CASSLLDAAYEQYF
TGTGCCAGCAGCTTACTAGACGCGGCCTACGAGCAGTACTTC
>TRBJ2-2|TRBV2|-|15|-
CASSAEGAGTGELFF
TGTGCCAGCAGTGCGGAGGGGGCGGGCACCGGGGAGCTGTTTTTT
>TRBJ1-1|TRBV5-1|-|14|few
CASSLQPFSYEAFF
TGCGCCAGCAGCTTACAGCCATTTTCTTATGAAGCTTTCTTT
>TRBJ1-2|TRBV18|-|17|few
CASSPRNPGTSNYGYTF
TGTGCCAGCTCACCACGAAACCCTGGGACTTCCAACTATGGCTACACCTTC
>TRBJ2-7|TRBV7-6|TRBD2|15|-
CASSLEAGVWGEQYF
TGTGCCAGCAGCTTAGAGGCGGGGGTTTGGGGCGAGCAGTACTTC
>TRBJ2-7|TRBV29-1|-|12|few
CSVRDTSYEQYF
TGCAGCGTCCGGGACACTTCCTACGAGCAGTACTTC
>TRBJ2-5|TRBV6-1|-|15|-
CASSEVLGGQETQYF
TGTGCCAGCAGTGAAGTTCTAGGGGGCCAAGAGACCCAGTACTTC
>TRBJ2-1|TRBV6-5|TRBD2|14|many
CASSSGTSGSEQFF
TGTGCCAGCAGTTCCGGGACTAGCGGGAGTGAGCAGTTCTTC
>TRBJ1-5|TRBV12-3/TRBV12-4|-|12|few
CASSIGYQPQHF
TGTGCCAGCTCTATCGGTTATCAGCCCCAGCATTTT
>TRBJ2-5|TRBV5-8|-|11|-
CASTPRETQYF
TGTGCCAGCACCCCTAGGGAGACCCAGTACTTC
>TRBJ2-2|TRBV5-4|-|14|-
CASSSIASTGELFF
TGTGCCAGCAGCTCTATAGCTTCGACCGGGGAGCTGTTTTTT
>TRBJ1-6|TRBV5-1|-|14|-
CASSLGRSGSPLHF
TGCGCCAGCAGCTTGGGAAGGTCTGGTTCACCCCTCCACTTT
>TRBJ1-1|TRBV29-1|-|14|few
CSLTESQWSTEAFF
TGCAGCTTGACAGAGTCTCAATGGAGCACTGAAGCTTTCTTT